Below, one T cell receptor (beta chain) is given with its context. The germline V gene has CDR1 SGHRS and CDR2 YFSETQ. The length of the CDR3 is 17 residues. Trimming shortened V by 0 bases and J by 4 bases, and 19 bases separated the two germline ends. These data are taken from a study of blood T cell repertoires in COVID-19. Study overall: PBMCs, B-cell-depleted T cells, or T cells were the source of the cDNA or gDNA that made up the material.

Original processing notes: The assay estimated nucleated cells by amplifying reference gene primers. Only in-frame clones appear in the TCRdb table, and some are missing; sequencing was by immunoSEQ multiplex PCR. The DNA was the basis for D and trimming; V, J and clone size are from that table. The data show some 290,000 clones, 81% seen once. The sequencing input was peripheral blood. The TCR comes from an older woman with active or convalescent COVID-19. The chain links TRBV5-1 to TRBJ1-2; tentatively, D is TRBD1 (6 bases). CDR3 residues: CASSLGTATPRGYGYTF. As DNA, the CDR3 is TGCGCCAGCAGCTTGGGGACAGCTACTCCTAGGGGCTATGGCTACACCTTC.